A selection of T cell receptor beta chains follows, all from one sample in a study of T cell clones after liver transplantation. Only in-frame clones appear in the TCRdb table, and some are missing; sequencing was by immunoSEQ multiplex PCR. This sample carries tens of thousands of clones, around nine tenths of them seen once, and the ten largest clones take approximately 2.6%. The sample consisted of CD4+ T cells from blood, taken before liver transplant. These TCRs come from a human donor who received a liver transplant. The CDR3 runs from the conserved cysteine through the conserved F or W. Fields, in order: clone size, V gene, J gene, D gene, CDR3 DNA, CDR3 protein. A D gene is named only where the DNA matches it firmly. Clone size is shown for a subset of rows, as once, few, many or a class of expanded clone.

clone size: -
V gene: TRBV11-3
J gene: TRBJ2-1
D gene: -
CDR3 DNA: TGTGCCAGCAGCTTAGATTGGGGGTCTGGGGAGCAGTTCTTC
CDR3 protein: CASSLDWGSGEQFF

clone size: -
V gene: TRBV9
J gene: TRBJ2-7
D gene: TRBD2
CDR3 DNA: TGTGCCAGCAGCGTAGCTACTGCGGGAGGCGAGCAGTACTTC
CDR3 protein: CASSVATAGGEQYF

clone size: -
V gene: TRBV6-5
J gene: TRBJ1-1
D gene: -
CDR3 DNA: TGTGCCAGCAGTCCGGGTTCCGGCACTGAAGCTTTCTTT
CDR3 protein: CASSPGSGTEAFF

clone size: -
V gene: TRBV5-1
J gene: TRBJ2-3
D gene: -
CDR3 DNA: TGCGCCAGCCAACTACAGGGCGGTGGGGAGGATACGCAGTATTTT
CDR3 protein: CASQLQGGGEDTQYF

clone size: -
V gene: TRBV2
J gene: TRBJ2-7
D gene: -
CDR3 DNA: TGTGCCAGCAGTGACTTGGGGCCACTATACGAGCAGTACTTC
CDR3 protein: CASSDLGPLYEQYF

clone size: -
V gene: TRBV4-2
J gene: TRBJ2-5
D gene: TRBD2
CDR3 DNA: TGTGCCAGCAGCCAAGATCGTGGTGGGACTAGCGGGAGGGACGAGACCCAGTACTTC
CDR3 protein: CASSQDRGGTSGRDETQYF

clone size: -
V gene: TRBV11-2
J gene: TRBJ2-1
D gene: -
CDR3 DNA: TGTGCCAGCAGCTTAGCGGGCCAGTTACCCAATGAGCAGTTCTTC
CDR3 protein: CASSLAGQLPNEQFF

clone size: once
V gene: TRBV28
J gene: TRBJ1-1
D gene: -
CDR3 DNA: TGTGCCAGCAGTTTATTGAGTCCCACTGAAGCTTTCTTT
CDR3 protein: CASSLLSPTEAFF

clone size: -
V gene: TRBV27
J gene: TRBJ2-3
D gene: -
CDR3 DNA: TGTGCCAGCAGTTTAGGGTTTGTGCCAGATACGCAGTATTTT
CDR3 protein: CASSLGFVPDTQYF

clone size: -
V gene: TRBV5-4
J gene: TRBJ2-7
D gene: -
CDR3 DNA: TGTGCCAGCAGCCCGGTGCTTGATGGGAGTTTAAGCGAGCAGTACTTC
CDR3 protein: CASSPVLDGSLSEQYF

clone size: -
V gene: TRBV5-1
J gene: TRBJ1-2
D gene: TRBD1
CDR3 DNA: TGCGCCAGCAGCTTAGGGACAGCGTCGGGGAACTATGGCTACACCTTC
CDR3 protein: CASSLGTASGNYGYTF

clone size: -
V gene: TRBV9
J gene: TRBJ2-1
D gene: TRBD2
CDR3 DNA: TGTGCCAGCAGCGCCACGGGACTAGTTCCCTACAATGAGCAGTTCTTC
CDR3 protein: CASSATGLVPYNEQFF

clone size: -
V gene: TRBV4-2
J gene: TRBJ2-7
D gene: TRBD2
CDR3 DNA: TGTGCCAGCAGCCAAGTTGGGGCAACTAGCGGGAGCTCCTACGAGCAGTACTTC
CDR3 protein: CASSQVGATSGSSYEQYF

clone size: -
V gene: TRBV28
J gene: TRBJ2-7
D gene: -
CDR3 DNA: TGTGCCAGCAGTTTGGGGGAGATCTACGAGCAGTACTTC
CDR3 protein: CASSLGEIYEQYF